These 2 T cell receptor beta chains originate from one sample sequenced in a study of tumor-infiltrating lymphocytes in localized non-small cell lung cancer. Measured with immunoSEQ multiplex PCR; TCRdb has only the in-frame clones, and not every one. The repertoire includes approximately 10,000 clones, less than 80% of them detected once, and 4.5% to 7% sits in the top ten. Sequencing was done on a sample of uninvolved lung tissue not adjacent to the tumor. Every receptor here comes from a human donor with non-small cell lung cancer.

The chain couples TRBV6-1 to TRBJ1-2, with no clear D. Deletions cut 7 bases from V and 3 bases from J, with 6 bases between. The CDR3 is 11 amino acids. From germline, CDR1 is MNHNS and CDR2 SASEGT. The CDR3 DNA follows: TGTGCCAGCACAGATGACTATGGCTACACCTTC. It specifies CASTDDYGYTF.

The rearrangement uses TRBV6-1 and TRBJ2-2; TRBD2 might be the D (5 bases). Germline assignment: CDR1 MNHNS and CDR2 SASEGT. This CDR3 comprises 15 residues. V lost 4 bases to trimming and J lost 2 bases, with 11 bases between them. CDR3 in amino acids: CASSVTRFNTGELFF. The CDR3 coding sequence is TGTGCCAGCAGTGTTACTAGATTTAACACCGGGGAGCTGTTTTTT.